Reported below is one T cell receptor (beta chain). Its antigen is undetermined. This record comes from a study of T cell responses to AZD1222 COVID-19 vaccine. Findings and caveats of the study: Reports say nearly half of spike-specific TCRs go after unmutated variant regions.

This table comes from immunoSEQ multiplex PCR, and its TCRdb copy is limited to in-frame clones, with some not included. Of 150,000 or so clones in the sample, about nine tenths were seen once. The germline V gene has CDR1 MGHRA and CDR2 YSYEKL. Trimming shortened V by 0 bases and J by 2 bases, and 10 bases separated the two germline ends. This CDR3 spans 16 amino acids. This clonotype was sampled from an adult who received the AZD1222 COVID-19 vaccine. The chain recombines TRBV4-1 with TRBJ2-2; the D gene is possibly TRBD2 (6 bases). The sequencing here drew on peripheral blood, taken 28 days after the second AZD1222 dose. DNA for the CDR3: TGCGCCAGCAGCCAAGATAGCGGACTCAACACCGGGGAGCTGTTTTTT. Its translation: CASSQDSGLNTGELFF.